The 31 T cell receptor beta chains presented below share a single source sample, sequenced in a study. TCRdb independently ran MiXCR on the 5' RACE reads; one entry per CDR3 protein. The sample records 9,400 or so distinct CDR3 sequences, roughly 16% being singletons. The sequencing sample was made of memory CD4+ T cells sorted from blood. This sample's subset: memory CD4+ T cells, CD4+CD45RO+CD25-. These receptors originate from a female donor with breast cancer.

By frequency in the sample, this clonotype is medium-sized. The chain couples TRBV7-9 to TRBJ2-3; D gene ambiguous. The V end lost 5 bases, the J end lost 0 bases, and 9 bases lay between the germline ends. The CDR3 extends over 14 amino acids. CDR1 is SEHNR, CDR2 FQNEAQ, per germline (reference sequence). CDR3 sequence reads: CASSPTPSTDTQYF. As DNA, the CDR3 is TGTGCCAGCAGCCCGACACCCAGCACAGATACGCAGTATTTT.

By sample fraction, this clonotype is medium-sized. V usage is TRBV4-1 and J usage is TRBJ1-4; D gene ambiguous. This CDR3 has 15 residues. CDR1 and CDR2 from the germline V gene are MGHRA and YSYEKL. Trimming cost V 0 bases and J 5 bases, with 10 bases left between them. In DNA form, the CDR3 reads TGCGCCAGCAGCCAAGATTGGGGATTGAATGAAAAACTGTTTTTT. The encoded protein is CASSQDWGLNEKLFF.

Sample share makes this clonotype medium-sized. The chain combines TRBV5-1 with TRBJ2-3; 10 bases line up with TRBD1. The CDR3 totals 14 residues. The junction had 4 bases not matched to a gene; V was cut back by 7 bases and J by 2 bases. CDR1 SGHRS and CDR2 YFSETQ come from the germline V gene. The DNA of the CDR3 is TGCGCCAGCCGGACAGGGGGGCACACAGATACGCAGTATTTT. This codes for CASRTGGHTDTQYF.

This clonotype qualifies as medium-sized. The rearrangement links TRBV28 to TRBJ1-1, with 8 nucleotides matching TRBD1. V was clipped by 5 bases and J by 11 bases; unmatched bases: 7. The CDR3 length is 12 residues. CDR1 and CDR2 (germline): MDHEN, SYDVKM. CDR3 DNA sequence: TGTGCCAGCAGTACCTCGGACAGGGAGGCTTTCTTT. Translating gives CASSTSDREAFF. Supplemented by reference TRBV28 and TRBJ1-1, the full variable domain reads DVKVTQSSRYLVKRTGEKVFLECVQDMDHENMFWYRQDPGLGLRLIYFSYDVKMKEKGDIPEGYSVSREKKERFSLILESASTNQTSMYLCASSTSDREAFFGQGTRLTVV.

In this sample, this clonotype is medium-sized. In DNA, the CDR3 is TGCAGTGCTAGTCGAGCAGGGGGGAGCTCCTACGAGCAGTACTTC. It codes for CSASRAGGSSYEQYF. The chain combines TRBV20-1 with TRBJ2-7, with D tentatively TRBD1 (7 bases). Trimming pared 3 bases from V and 0 bases from J, leaving 15 bases between. The CDR3 has 15 residues. Germline-derived CDR1 and CDR2 are DFQATT and SNEGSKA (reference sequence).

Relative to its sample, this clonotype is medium-sized. This rearrangement joins TRBV6-5 to TRBJ1-1, with D possibly matching TRBD1 (5 bases). V was cut by 5 bases and J by 5 bases, with 15 bases left in between. The CDR3 is 14 amino acids. Germline V CDR1 and CDR2: MNHEY, SVGAGI. The CDR3 loop is CASSDFQGWTEAFF. The DNA for the CDR3 is TGTGCCAGCAGTGACTTCCAGGGTTGGACTGAAGCTTTCTTT.

This chain connects TRBV5-1 to TRBJ1-1, with TRBD1 identical over 8 bases. V trimming: 6 bases; J trimming: 9 bases; junction bases outside the gene matches: 16. Per the germline V gene, CDR1 is SGHRS and CDR2 is YFSETQ. The CDR3 totals 15 residues. CDR3 in DNA: TGCGCCAGCACTCAAGGGGGGACAGGCCTGTCGAAAGCTTTCTTT. Amino acid sequence: CASTQGGTGLSKAFF.

Within the sample, this clonotype is medium-sized. The V gene is TRBV3-1, the J gene TRBJ2-7; unclear D gene. This CDR3 is 13 amino acids long. The germline gives CDR1 LGHDT, CDR2 YNNKEL (reference sequence). This CDR3 reads CATGAHATYEQYF. The CDR3 bases are TGTGCTACTGGAGCCCACGCGACCTACGAGCAGTACTTC.

This clonotype was recorded at least ten times. J is TRBJ1-1 and V is TRBV5-5, with a possible D match to TRBD1 (6 bases). The V gene lost 4 bases and the J gene lost 4 bases, with 11 bases spanning the gap. Germline CDR1 reads SGHKS; CDR2 reads YYEKEE (reference sequence). This CDR3 has 13 residues. The CDR3 region is CASSLGQSTEAFF. The CDR3 DNA is TGTGCCAGCAGCCTCGGACAGAGCACTGAAGCTTTCTTT.

This clonotype is classed as medium-sized (0.01 to 0.1%). The rearrangement joins TRBV7-9 to TRBJ2-7; 11 bases fit TRBD2. The CDR3 is 14 residues long. V was clipped by 3 bases and J by 10 bases; unmatched bases: 8. Per germline, CDR1 SEHNR and CDR2 FQNEAQ (reference sequence). The CDR3 loop reads CASSFGVAGGPQYF. The CDR3 region has the DNA TGTGCCAGCAGCTTCGGGGTAGCGGGAGGGCCACAGTACTTC. The complete variable domain, with remaining parts taken from reference TRBV7-9 and TRBJ2-7, reads DTGVSQNPRHKITKRGQNVTFRCDPISEHNRLYWYRQTLGQGPEFLTYFQNEAQLEKSRLLSDRFSAERPKGSFSTLEIQRTEQGDSAMYLCASSFGVAGGPQYFGPGTRLTVT.

Details on this clonotype: A single base separates this from a much larger clone, so it may be a read error. The rearrangement joins TRBV10-2 to TRBJ2-7; tentatively, D is TRBD1 (6 bases). From germline, CDR1 is WSHSY and CDR2 SAAADI. Trimming stripped 8 bases from V and 0 bases from J, with 11 bases between. This CDR3 contains 13 residues. The CDR3 protein is CASSNRASYEQYF. As DNA, the CDR3 is TGCGCCAGCTCAAACAGGGCCTCCTACGAGCAGTACTTC.

This clonotype was counted a few times. The V call is TRBV18, the J call TRBJ2-1; D unclear. The V end lost 3 bases, the J end lost 7 bases, and 10 bases lay between the germline ends. The CDR3 contains 13 residues. CDR1 is KGHSH, CDR2 LQKENI, per germline. CDR3 coding DNA: TGTGCCAGCTCACCTCCCTTTCGTAATGAGCAGTTCTTC. Translation gives CASSPPFRNEQFF.

As concerns this clonotype: The CDR3 carries no conserved terminal phenylalanine or tryptophan, so it likely arises from a read error. The rearrangement uses TRBV28 and TRBJ2-5; the D is unclear. The CDR3 runs 13 residues. Germline V gene lookup returns CDR1 MDHEN and CDR2 SYDVKM. The CDR3 DNA reads TGTGCCAACAGTCGAAACAATGAAGAGACCCAGTACCTC. This translates into CANSRNNEETQYL.

By sample share, this clonotype is medium-sized. The chain links TRBV24-1 to TRBJ2-2; D gene unclear. This CDR3 comprises 13 residues. CDR1 KGHDR and CDR2 SFDVKD come from the germline V gene. The V end was cut by 1 base, the J end by 6 bases, with 5 bases between. CDR3 nucleotides: TGTGCCACCAGTGATTTAGTTCCCGGGGAGCTGTTTTTT. Translated: CATSDLVPGELFF.

This clonotype was seen many times. The V call is TRBV11-2, the J call TRBJ2-3, with no clear D. Germline CDR1 and CDR2: SGHAT and FQNNGV. CDR3 length equals 14 residues. V was clipped by 1 base and J by 2 bases, with 7 bases between them. The DNA of the CDR3 is TGTGCCAGCAGCTTAGTCCAGTCCACAGATACGCAGTATTTT. Encoded protein: CASSLVQSTDTQYF.

This clonotype was recorded at least ten times. V gene TRBV5-1 combines with J gene TRBJ2-5; D perhaps matches TRBD1 (6 bases). This CDR3 spans 13 amino acids. The V gene's germline CDR1 is SGHRS and CDR2 YFSETQ. V gave up 3 bases and J gave up 7 bases, with 13 bases separating them. The CDR3 DNA follows: TGCGCCAGCAGCTGGGGACAAAGGGGGACCCAGTACTTC. Its translation is CASSWGQRGTQYF. Together with reference TRBV5-1 and TRBJ2-5, the CDR3 gives the full variable domain: KAGVTQTPRYLIKTRGQQVTLSCSPISGHRSVSWYQQTPGQGLQFLFEYFSETQRNKGNFPGRFSGRQFSNSRSEMNVSTLELGDSALYLCASSWGQRGTQYFGPGTRLLVL.

This clonotype rates as medium-sized. The chain couples TRBV7-2 to TRBJ2-7; D is uncertain. With 3 bases removed from V and 6 bases from J, the gap between germline ends came to 15 bases. Looked up from germline, CDR1 is SGHTA and CDR2 is FQGNSA. This CDR3 region has 14 residues. The CDR3 here is CASSFLTAEPEQYF. The CDR3 coding sequence is TGTGCCAGCAGCTTTCTGACCGCGGAACCCGAGCAGTACTTC.

The chain has TRBV20-1 and TRBJ1-2; D possibly corresponds to TRBD1 (5 bases). V was shortened by 4 bases and J by 0 bases, with 9 bases between the two germline ends. The CDR3 is 13 residues long. Germline V CDR1 and CDR2: DFQATT, SNEGSKA (reference sequence). The CDR3 DNA follows: TGCAGTGCTACGGCAGGGACTAACTATGGCTACACCTTC. Residues: CSATAGTNYGYTF.

This clonotype is labeled as medium-sized. V is TRBV28 and J is TRBJ2-3; 8 positions agree with TRBD1. J was trimmed by 3 bases and V by 11 bases; bases with no gene match: 10. Germline CDR1 and CDR2: MDHEN and SYDVKM. The CDR3 covers 14 residues. This chain's CDR3 is CALQGAAITDTQYF. Written as DNA, the CDR3 is TGTGCCCTTCAGGGGGCCGCAATTACAGATACGCAGTATTTT.

This clonotype occurred a few times. This may arise from a read error, as a much more abundant clone is one base away. V usage is TRBV7-2 and J usage is TRBJ2-5; TRBD1 might be the D (5 bases). The CDR3 contains 14 residues. CDR1 and CDR2 from the germline V gene are SGHTA and FQGNSA. The CDR3 protein is CAGRPGYLQETQYF. The DNA for the CDR3 is TGTGCCGGCAGACCAGGGTACTTACAAGAGACCCAGTACTTC.

This clonotype is termed medium-sized. J is TRBJ2-3 and V is TRBV5-1; TRBD2 is a possible D gene (6 bases). Trimming took off 0 bases at V and 0 bases at J, with 11 bases between the two ends. The CDR3 sequence is 16 residues long. CDR1 SGHRS and CDR2 YFSETQ come from the germline V gene. CDR3 coding DNA: TGCGCCAGCAGCTTGGCCGTGGGGGGTAGCACAGATACGCAGTATTTT. Residues: CASSLAVGGSTDTQYF.

By proportion, this clonotype is medium-sized (0.01 to 0.1%). The chain couples TRBV7-2 to TRBJ2-4; D is undetermined. Per the germline V gene, CDR1 is SGHTA and CDR2 is FQGNSA. CDR3 size: 13 residues. V was pared by 4 bases and J by 8 bases, with 12 bases between. Here the CDR3 DNA reads TGTGCCAGCAGCTCTACCCAGATTGACATTCAGTACTTC. Translation gives CASSSTQIDIQYF.

This clonotype was counted ten times or more. The chain recombines TRBV5-1 with TRBJ2-3; D gene uncertain. Germline V gene sequence: CDR1 SGHRS, CDR2 YFSETQ. This CDR3 spans 13 amino acids. V lost 1 base to trimming and J lost 6 bases, with 9 bases between them. In DNA, the CDR3 is TGCGCCAGCAGCTTGTCGTATACGGATACGCAGTATTTT. Residues: CASSLSYTDTQYF.

Many counts were recorded for this clonotype. This chain links TRBV30 with TRBJ2-2, with TRBD2 identical over 10 bases. Germline CDR1 reads GTSNPN; CDR2 reads SVGIG (reference sequence). The CDR3 contains 16 residues. With V trimmed by 2 bases and J by 2 bases, 5 bases remained unmatched. The CDR3 DNA reads TGTGCCTGGAGTCTACTAGCGGGGTTTAACACCGGGGAGCTGTTTTTT. Translation: CAWSLLAGFNTGELFF.

This clonotype was detected only a few times. The J gene is TRBJ2-5, the V gene TRBV28; D is perhaps TRBD1 (5 bases). The CDR3 contains 13 residues. Trimming removed 6 bases at V and 3 bases at J, with 11 bases between. Germline values: CDR1 MDHEN, CDR2 SYDVKM. This CDR3 is CASRRQREETQYF. The CDR3 DNA is TGTGCCAGCAGACGACAGCGCGAAGAGACCCAGTACTTC.

The V and J genes are TRBV3-1 and TRBJ2-7, with a possible D match to TRBD2 (6 bases). This CDR3 has 15 residues. Germline V lookup: CDR1 LGHDT, CDR2 YNNKEL (reference sequence). With 4 bases removed from V and 5 bases from J, the gap between germline ends came to 18 bases. CDR3 bases: TGTGCCAGCAGCCCCAGGGCGGGACTGTCAGACGAGCAGTACTTC. Translated: CASSPRAGLSDEQYF.

This clonotype was observed at least ten times. The chain is built from TRBV18 and TRBJ1-1; D is ambiguous. The CDR3 covers 13 residues. The V and J ends lost 2 bases and 5 bases respectively, with 9 bases between them. Looked up from germline, CDR1 is KGHSH and CDR2 is LQKENI. CDR3 in DNA: TGTGCCAGCTCACCAGGCGGGTTAACTGAAGCTTTCTTT. Amino acid sequence: CASSPGGLTEAFF.

Points on this clonotype: Likely a read error: the CDR3 ends without its conserved phenylalanine or tryptophan. The limits of the CDR3 on the DNA are not certain, so only TCRdb's listed CDR3 is given. The rearrangement uses TRBV7-9 and TRBJ2-7; TRBD1 is the table's D call, not checked against the DNA. Germline V gives CDR1 SEHNR, CDR2 FQNEAQ (reference sequence). The CDR3 spans 12 amino acids, including both terminal residues. CDR3 loop: CASSLTGDEQYS.

About this clonotype: It may be a read error: a sequence one base away is much more abundant. CDR3 sequence reads: CASSYRAPYEQYF. The DNA of the CDR3 is TGTGCCAGCAGCTACAGGGCCCCCTACGAGCAGTACTTC. This chain connects TRBV14 to TRBJ2-7; a weak D match, TRBD1 (6 bases). Germline loops: CDR1 SGHDN, CDR2 FVKESK. The V gene lost 5 bases and the J gene lost 2 bases, with 10 bases spanning the gap. This CDR3 comprises 13 residues.

This clonotype is medium-sized by share. The chain links TRBV6-1 to TRBJ1-6; D not resolved. This CDR3 contains 13 residues. V lost 7 bases and J lost 9, with 13 bases in between. Germline CDR1 MNHNS, CDR2 SASEGT. DNA for the CDR3: TGTGCCAGCACCAGATGGTGGAGTTCACCCCTCCACTTT. It codes for CASTRWWSSPLHF.

This clonotype is categorized as medium-sized (0.01 to 0.1%). This chain uses TRBV7-2 with TRBJ1-4; TRBD1 might be the D (6 bases). This CDR3 has 15 amino acids. Per the germline V gene, CDR1 is SGHTA and CDR2 is FQGNSA. The V end was cut by 4 bases, the J end by 7 bases, with 16 bases between. CDR3 sequence reads: CASSSQGQGGEKLFF. The CDR3 DNA reads as TGTGCCAGCAGCTCGCAGGGGCAGGGAGGTGAAAAACTGTTTTTT.